This TCR beta chain was recorded in a study of CD8 T cells in ankylosing spondylitis. Trimming removed 8 bases from V and 0 bases from J, with 10 bases in between. The CDR3 is 14 residues long. TCRdb passed the 5' RACE reads through MiXCR, listing each CDR3 protein once. This sample has 150,000 to 200,000 distinct CDR3 sequences; 30% to 35% occur once, and the top ten carry around 6%. This clonotype was found many times. Sequencing used synovial fluid, either unsorted or a sorted T cell fraction (not recorded which). V gene TRBV12-3 or TRBV12-4 combines with J gene TRBJ2-2; D perhaps matches TRBD1 (5 bases). This clonotype originated in a male donor with ankylosing spondylitis. The CDR3 region has the DNA TGTGCCAGCGGGGCTCTTGCGAACACCGGGGAGCTGTTTTTT. Protein product: CASGALANTGELFF.